The 14 T cell receptor beta chains in this list originate from one sample, sequenced in a study of CD8+ T cells in alopecia areata. Noted treatment: oral pan-JAK inhibitor, 5-10 mg twice daily. cDNA serving as the sequencing template came from extracted, reverse transcribed RNA. Sequencing was performed with immunoSEQ multiplex PCR; in TCRdb, only in-frame clones are kept and a portion is missing. Among under 300,000 clones listed, 60% were seen once. The source was CD4+ T cells sorted from blood, collected at roughly week 52, from a patient treated with tofacitinib. The receptors come from a human donor with alopecia areata.

This clone has ten or more counts. Distinct nucleotide sequences in the sample also encode this CDR3. The J gene is TRBJ1-1, the V gene TRBV2, with 8 nucleotides matching TRBD1. V shed 5 bases and J 4 bases; nucleotides not matched to a gene: 9. The CDR3 extends over 15 amino acids. Germline V lookup: CDR1 SNHLY, CDR2 FYNNEI. The CDR3 protein is CASSRQGAGVTEAFF. DNA for the CDR3: TGTGCCAGCAGTCGTCAGGGGGCGGGGGTCACTGAAGCTTTCTTT. The full variable domain, in which reference TRBV2 and TRBJ1-1 provide the parts outside the CDR3, is EPEVTQTPSHQVTQMGQEVILRCVPISNHLYFYWYRQILGQKVEFLVSFYNNEISEKSEIFDDQFSVERPDGSNFTLKIRSTKLEDSAMYFCASSRQGAGVTEAFFGQGTRLTVV.

The J gene is TRBJ1-1, the V gene TRBV6-5, with 7 bases that match TRBD1. CDR1 is MNHEY and CDR2 is SVGAGI in the germline V gene. The CDR3 totals 15 residues. V was pared by 7 bases and J by 5 bases, with 13 bases of the junction left unmatched. This chain's CDR3 is CASNQGRGQRTEAFF. The DNA for the CDR3 is TGTGCCAGCAACCAGGGGAGGGGGCAGAGAACTGAAGCTTTCTTT.

With respect to this clone: The sample holds other DNA sequences that translate to the same CDR3. The chain couples TRBV9 to TRBJ1-6; 7 bases map to TRBD1. J lost 6 bases, V lost 0 bases, and 0 bases had no gene match. There are 14 residues in the CDR3. Germline V lookup: CDR1 SGDLS, CDR2 YYNGEE. The CDR3 loop reads CASSVGQGNSPLHF. As DNA, the CDR3 is TGTGCCAGCAGCGTAGGACAGGGTAATTCACCCCTCCACTTT.

Details on this clone: This CDR3 is also generated by other DNA sequences in the sample. The gene calls are TRBV5-1 and TRBJ2-1; 14 positions match TRBD2. Germline V gene sequence: CDR1 SGHRS, CDR2 YFSETQ. CDR3 length: 15 amino acids. Trimming removed 4 bases from V and 7 bases from J; junction bases left unmatched: 4. As DNA, the CDR3 is TGCGCCAGCAGCCCGGGACTAGCGGGGGTTAATGAGCAGTTCTTC. Its translation: CASSPGLAGVNEQFF. Drawing the rest from reference TRBV5-1 and TRBJ2-1, the complete variable domain is KAGVTQTPRYLIKTRGQQVTLSCSPISGHRSVSWYQQTPGQGLQFLFEYFSETQRNKGNFPGRFSGRQFSNSRSEMNVSTLELGDSALYLCASSPGLAGVNEQFFGPGTRLTVL.

The J gene is TRBJ2-1, the V gene TRBV10-3, with no clear D. This CDR3 is built from 12 residues. Per the germline V gene, CDR1 is ENHRY and CDR2 is SYGVKD. Deletions cut 4 bases from V and 6 bases from J, with 7 bases between. In DNA, the CDR3 is TGTGCCATCAGTGCGAATTTCAATGAGCAGTTCTTC. Protein sequence: CAISANFNEQFF.

The V gene is TRBV29-1, the J gene TRBJ2-3; TRBD1 agrees at 12 bases. CDR3 length: 16 amino acids. J lost 3 bases, V lost 4 bases, and 8 bases had no gene match. Germline V CDR1 and CDR2: SQVTM, ANQGSEA. In DNA form, the CDR3 reads TGCAGCGTTGGGGGGACAGGGGGCGCGTGGACAGATACGCAGTATTTT. This gives the protein CSVGGTGGAWTDTQYF.

V usage is TRBV6-1 and J usage is TRBJ1-5, with D tentatively TRBD1 (5 bases). Trimming shortened V by 6 bases and J by 0 bases, and 12 bases separated the two germline ends. The length of the CDR3 is 15 residues. Germline CDR1 and CDR2: MNHNS and SASEGT. CDR3 protein: CASRRQPYSNQPQHF. The CDR3, as DNA: TGTGCCAGCAGAAGACAGCCATATAGCAATCAGCCCCAGCATTTT.

The rearrangement links TRBV27 to TRBJ1-1; D is perhaps TRBD1 (6 bases). The CDR3 contains 13 residues. The germline V gene encodes CDR1 MNHEY and CDR2 SMNVEV (reference sequence). V was trimmed by 3 bases and J by 5 bases, leaving 10 bases between them. The CDR3 nucleotides read TGTGCCAGCAGTTTCAGGGGTCTTACTGAAGCTTTCTTT. This codes for CASSFRGLTEAFF.

The chain employs TRBV29-1 and TRBJ2-7; D may be TRBD1 (6 bases). The V end was cut by 7 bases, the J end by 2 bases, with 12 bases between. The germline gives CDR1 SQVTM, CDR2 ANQGSEA. The CDR3 consists of 12 residues. The chain's CDR3 is CSAGTGPYEQYF. As DNA, the CDR3 is TGCAGCGCCGGAACAGGGCCCTACGAGCAGTACTTC.

This clone was found once. This chain uses TRBV29-1 with TRBJ2-3; D is perhaps TRBD2 (6 bases). The germline gives CDR1 SQVTM, CDR2 ANQGSEA. V lost 3 bases to trimming and J lost 5 bases, with 12 bases between them. The CDR3 sequence is 13 residues long. CDR3 region: CSVDPFSGDTQYF. The CDR3 DNA is TGCAGCGTTGACCCCTTTAGCGGAGATACGCAGTATTTT.

The chain is built from TRBV9 and TRBJ1-1; the D gene is possibly TRBD1 (6 bases). V gave up 2 bases and J gave up 5 bases, with 13 bases separating them. This CDR3 is 14 amino acids long. The V gene's germline CDR1 is SGDLS and CDR2 YYNGEE. This CDR3 is CASSVGTQGTEAFF. As DNA, the CDR3 is TGTGCCAGCAGCGTGGGGACCCAGGGGACTGAAGCTTTCTTT. Full variable domain (rest looked up from reference TRBV9 and TRBJ1-1): DSGVTQTPKHLITATGQRVTLRCSPRSGDLSVYWYQQSLDQGLQFLIQYYNGEERAKGNILERFSAQQFPDLHSELNLSSLELGDSALYFCASSVGTQGTEAFFGQGTRLTVV.

This clone was counted a single time. CDR3 in amino acids: CASSLGLPSYNEQFF. In DNA, the CDR3 is TGTGCCAGCAGCTTGGGACTACCTTCCTACAATGAGCAGTTCTTC. This sequence joins TRBV5-6 and TRBJ2-1; possibly TRBD2 for D (5 bases). Germline V gene sequence: CDR1 SGHDT, CDR2 YYEEEE. V was trimmed by 0 bases and J by 1 base, leaving 8 bases between them. CDR3 size: 15 residues. Supplemented by reference TRBV5-6 and TRBJ2-1, the full variable domain reads DAGVTQSPTHLIKTRGQQVTLRCSPKSGHDTVSWYQQALGQGPQFIFQYYEEEERQRGNFPDRFSGHQFPNYSSELNVNALLLGDSALYLCASSLGLPSYNEQFFGPGTRLTVL.

This chain connects TRBV10-3 to TRBJ2-5; D remains unclear. Trimming removed 5 bases from V and 5 bases from J, with 12 bases in between. Germline lookup yields CDR1 ENHRY and CDR2 SYGVKD. The CDR3 runs to 13 residues. The CDR3 region is CAISTTSIETQYF. The CDR3 coding sequence is TGTGCCATCAGTACGACTTCGATCGAGACCCAGTACTTC.

This clone was seen more than once but under ten times. The chain carries TRBV7-8 and TRBJ2-1, with D maybe TRBD1 (5 bases). Germline V gene sequence: CDR1 SGHVS, CDR2 FQNEAQ. V gave up 5 bases and J gave up 12 bases, with 26 bases separating them. The CDR3 has 16 amino acids. CDR3 nucleotide sequence: TGTGCCAGCAGCCACCCAACAGGCCTCCCGGTTAGCTGGCAGTTCTTC. Protein: CASSHPTGLPVSWQFF.